Each of the 21 T cell receptor beta chains below was sequenced from the same sample in a study of T cells expressing NK-cell markers. TCRdb re-called the 5' RACE reads and shows each CDR3 protein once, DNA omitted. The listing contains about 260,000 distinct CDR3 sequences. Material for sequencing was blood T cells: a sorted CD56 or NKG2C T cell subset, CD4+ or CD8+ T cells, or bulk PBMC T cells (not recorded which). These receptors were collected from a man between 18 and 35 years old in good health.

The V and J genes are TRBV7-2 and TRBJ2-3; TCRdb lists TRBD1, though no DNA is available to test this call. Germline assignment: CDR1 SGHTA and CDR2 FQGNSA. This CDR3 comprises 16 residues. The CDR3 protein is CASSLAGGRQVPTQYF.

The chain recombines TRBV7-3 with TRBJ2-2; the D call of TRBD1 rests on TCRdb alone, since no DNA is present to check it. Germline V gene lookup returns CDR1 SGHTA and CDR2 FQGTGA. This CDR3 spans 17 amino acids. The CDR3 reads CASSQGPGHTNTGELFF.

The chain combines TRBV6-5 with TRBJ2-4. The CDR3 sequence is 12 residues long. The germline CDR1 and CDR2 sequences are MNHEY and SVGAGI. The CDR3 spells CASNIDLDIQYF.

The CDR3 loop reads CASSSGQGAMNTEAFF. The V gene is TRBV12-3 or TRBV12-4, the J gene TRBJ1-1; TCRdb picks TRBD1, but there is no DNA to check that call. The CDR3 consists of 16 residues.

The rearrangement uses TRBV5-6 and TRBJ2-2; TCRdb gives TRBD1 as the D gene, but with no DNA this cannot be confirmed. The germline CDR1 and CDR2 sequences are SGHDT and YYEEEE. The CDR3 is made up of 17 amino acids. CDR3 protein: CASSPWRGTVNTGELFF.

The chain joins TRBV7-8 to TRBJ2-2. The CDR3 contains 15 residues. Germline V gene sequence: CDR1 SGHVS, CDR2 FQNEAQ. The CDR3 sequence is CASSTHPIRAGELFF.

The chain couples TRBV12-3 or TRBV12-4 to TRBJ2-1; TCRdb returns TRBD1, unconfirmable since there is no DNA. This CDR3 spans 13 amino acids. The CDR3 loop reads CASRTGGINEQFF.

V usage is TRBV25-1 and J usage is TRBJ2-5; TCRdb calls TRBD2, which cannot be checked without DNA. Looked up from germline, CDR1 is MGHDK and CDR2 is SYGVNS. The CDR3 is made up of 15 amino acids. CDR3 loop: CASLPAGAPKETQYF.

The CDR3 loop is CASSLDGWRGYTF. This rearrangement joins TRBV12-3 or TRBV12-4 to TRBJ1-2. CDR3 size: 13 residues.

The chain couples TRBV11-2 to TRBJ1-4. CDR1 is SGHAT, CDR2 FQNNGV, per germline. The CDR3 loop spans 16 amino acids. The CDR3 sequence is CASSLIQAVGPEKLFF.

The chain joins TRBV6-5 to TRBJ2-6; the D call of TRBD1 rests on TCRdb alone, since no DNA is present to check it. This CDR3 region has 17 residues. Germline V gene lookup returns CDR1 MNHEY and CDR2 SVGAGI. CDR3 sequence reads: CASSYQGPNSGANVLTF.

CDR3 residues: CASALMTSGRARSTDTQYF. The chain couples TRBV5-6 to TRBJ2-3; without DNA, the TCRdb call of TRBD2 cannot be checked. The CDR3 runs 19 residues. The germline gives CDR1 SGHDT, CDR2 YYEEEE.

The V gene is TRBV24-1, the J gene TRBJ2-3; TCRdb names TRBD1, which stays unverified in the absence of DNA. The germline V gene encodes CDR1 KGHDR and CDR2 SFDVKD. CDR3 length: 16 residues. This chain's CDR3 is CATSDRGTGNTDTQYF.

The chain recombines TRBV29-1 with TRBJ2-1; TCRdb's D call of TRBD1 is untestable without DNA. The CDR3 contains 14 residues. The V gene's germline CDR1 is SQVTM and CDR2 ANQGSEA. The CDR3 loop is CSVEGMDRGFEKFF.

The genes are TRBV21-1 and TRBJ2-3; checking the TCRdb D call of TRBD1 is not possible without DNA. TRBV21-1 represents a pseudogene. The CDR3 spans 20 residues. The CDR3 spells CASSKEIFPGARGTTDTQYF.

The chain uses TRBV12-3 or TRBV12-4 and TRBJ2-5; checking the TCRdb D call of TRBD1 is not possible without DNA. This CDR3 spans 16 amino acids. CDR3 sequence: CASSLGQGEYQETQYF.

This chain uses TRBV9 with TRBJ2-7. The CDR3 length is 14 residues. Germline CDR1 and CDR2: SGDLS and YYNGEE. CDR3 region: CASSATALTYEQYF.

V and J are TRBV7-2 and TRBJ2-1. CDR1 and CDR2 (germline): SGHTA, FQGNSA. This CDR3 contains 12 residues. The chain's CDR3 is CASSHNRHEQFF.

The J gene is TRBJ1-1, the V gene TRBV24-1; TCRdb's D gene call, TRBD1, goes unchecked for lack of DNA. Germline V gene data show CDR1 as KGHDR and CDR2 as SFDVKD. The length of the CDR3 is 15 residues. CDR3 sequence: CATSDPQGSGTEAFF.

This rearrangement joins TRBV7-2 to TRBJ1-5. Germline values: CDR1 SGHTA, CDR2 FQGNSA. The CDR3 is made up of 15 amino acids. The CDR3 loop reads CASSLEPGRNQPQHF.

The rearrangement links TRBV20-1 to TRBJ2-1; absent DNA, TCRdb's TRBD1 call cannot be checked. CDR3 length: 13 residues. CDR1 is DFQATT, CDR2 SNEGSKA, per germline (reference sequence). Here the CDR3 reads CSARERGYSEQFF.